This T cell receptor beta chain derives from a study of T cell changes during pregnancy in multiple sclerosis. The protocol was immunoSEQ multiplex PCR, while the TCRdb copy is restricted to in-frame clones and leaves out a portion. The table shows 130,000 or so clones, with about 95% occurring only once. Germline V gives CDR1 SGHRS, CDR2 YFSETQ. V gave up 6 bases and J gave up 0 bases; unmatched junction bases: 8. This CDR3 region has 16 residues. This clonotype was obtained from a female donor with multiple sclerosis, enrolled in a pregnancy study. The chain has TRBV5-1 and TRBJ2-1, with 8 bases aligning to TRBD1. The sample in question was peripheral blood, obtained after pregnancy. The CDR3 nucleotides are TGCGCCAGCACCCTGCAGGGGGCGAGCTCCTACAATGAGCAGTTCTTC. It is translated as CASTLQGASSYNEQFF.